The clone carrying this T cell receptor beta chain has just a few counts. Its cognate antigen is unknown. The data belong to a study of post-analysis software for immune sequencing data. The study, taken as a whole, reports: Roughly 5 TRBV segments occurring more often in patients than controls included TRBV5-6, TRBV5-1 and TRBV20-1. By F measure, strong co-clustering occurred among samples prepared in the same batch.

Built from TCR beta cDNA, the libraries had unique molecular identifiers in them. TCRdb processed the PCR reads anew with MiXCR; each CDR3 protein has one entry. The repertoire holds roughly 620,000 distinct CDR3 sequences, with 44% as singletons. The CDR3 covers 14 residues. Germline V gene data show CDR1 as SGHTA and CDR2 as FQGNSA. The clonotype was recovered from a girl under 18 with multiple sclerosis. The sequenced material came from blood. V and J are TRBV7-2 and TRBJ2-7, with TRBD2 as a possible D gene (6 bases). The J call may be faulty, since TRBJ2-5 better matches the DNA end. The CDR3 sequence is CASSRRVGGETQYF. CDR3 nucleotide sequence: TGTGCCAGCAGCAGGAGGGTAGGCGGAGAGACCCAGTACTTC.